This record concerns one T cell receptor beta chain sequence. Profiling relied on immunoSEQ multiplex PCR, and the TCRdb table lists in-frame clones only, not all of them. The sample lists some 1 million clones; roughly 80% were seen once. The J segment lost 11 bases and the V segment lost 0 bases, leaving 8 bases of the junction unmatched. CDR1 is LGHNA and CDR2 is YSLEER in the germline V gene. The CDR3 totals 14 residues. The sample comes from a study of shared clonotypes between healthy human individuals. Every contributor of samples was a Caucasian grown-up residing in Nashville, Tennessee. Naive CD4+ cells were CD45RA-selected; the remaining cells were memory.

This chain joins TRBV4-3 and TRBJ2-3; TRBD2 matches at 7 bases. The sequencing input was memory CD4+ T cells sorted from blood. The subset is: CD45RA-negative fraction. The source is a young man in good health. CDR3 amino acids: CASSQDWGLQRQYF. The DNA for the CDR3 is TGCGCCAGCAGCCAAGATTGGGGACTACAAAGGCAGTATTTT.